This T cell receptor beta chain stems from a study of T-cell memory formation after mild COVID-19. Germline CDR1 and CDR2: SGHAT and FQNNGV. Trimming took off 3 bases at V and 7 bases at J, with 12 bases between the two ends. The CDR3 consists of 14 residues. Researchers used 5'RACE with constant-segment primers to make TCR alpha and TCR beta cDNA libraries that carry sample barcodes and UMIs. TCRdb reprocessed the 5' RACE reads via MiXCR and lists one record per CDR3 protein. The sample lists roughly 130,000 distinct CDR3 sequences, about a sixth occurring once. This clonotype originated in a man younger than 30 who had mild COVID-19 (a few samples of this study predate the infection). Cell type and time point are not known. The sequenced sample consisted of PBMCs or a T cell subset sorted from them (not recorded which). V usage is TRBV11-2 and J usage is TRBJ2-2; D may match TRBD1 or TRBD2 (5 bases each). CDR3 sequence (DNA): TGTGCCAGCAGCTTTCAGGGAGAGGGCGGGGAGCTGTTTTTT. It specifies CASSFQGEGGELFF.